A selection of T cell receptor beta chains follows, all from one sample in a study of cytomegalovirus exposure and HLA in healthy donors. Here immunoSEQ multiplex PCR was the method, and the copy in TCRdb shows in-frame clones only, minus some. The profile shows 100,000 to 150,000 clones, under 85% of them singletons. The sequenced material came from PBMCs. All receptors derive from a boy aged 5 to 17 in good health and CMV-seronegative. Each CDR3 is given with its conserved first and last residue. D genes are given only for firm matches. Only part of the rows carry a size: once, few, many, or a class if the clone is expanded.

TRBJ1-3,.,15,TRBV5-1,TRBD1,TGCGCCAGCAGCTTGGGGGACAGCTCTGGAAACACCATATATTTT,CASSLGDSSGNTIYF
TRBJ1-4,.,15,TRBV27,.,TGTGCCAGCAGTTTATACGGGGGGCAGGGTGCAAAACTGTTTTTT,CASSLYGGQGAKLFF
TRBJ2-7,.,16,TRBV4-1,TRBD2,TGCGCCAGCAGCCTCAGACTAGCGGAGAGCTCCTACGAGCAGTACTTC,CASSLRLAESSYEQYF
TRBJ2-1,.,18,TRBV4-1,TRBD2,TGCGCCAGCAGCCAAGATCGGGTAGCGGGGAGCTCCTACAATGAGCAGTTCTTC,CASSQDRVAGSSYNEQFF
TRBJ2-4,.,19,TRBV7-2,TRBD2,TGTGCCAGCAGCTTAGAGGGACTAGCGGGAGTAGCCCTTAGTGGCATTCAGTACTTC,CASSLEGLAGVALSGIQYF
TRBJ2-2,.,15,TRBV5-1,TRBD1,TGCGCCAGCAGCTCGACAGGGGGTAACACCGGGGAGCTGTTTTTT,CASSSTGGNTGELFF
TRBJ2-2,.,15,TRBV4-3,TRBD2,TGCGCCAGCAGCCGGGGCGGGGGGGCGGGCGGGGAGCTGTTTTTT,CASSRGGGAGGELFF
TRBJ1-6,.,14,TRBV7-6,.,TGTGCCAGCAGCCAGACAGCACAAGGTTCACCCCTCCACTTT,CASSQTAQGSPLHF
TRBJ2-3,.,14,TRBV4-1,TRBD2,TGCGCCAGCAGAACGGGCGGGAGATCAGATACGCAGTATTTT,CASRTGGRSDTQYF
TRBJ2-7,.,16,TRBV27,.,TGTGCCAGCAGTTTATCAGCCGGGTCTCTCGGCTACGAGCAGTACTTC,CASSLSAGSLGYEQYF
TRBJ1-1,.,12,TRBV7-9,.,TGTGCCAGCAGCTTAGTAAACACTGAAGCTTTCTTT,CASSLVNTEAFF
TRBJ2-5,.,18,TRBV2,TRBD2,TGTGCCAGCAGTGAAAGGGGAGGACTAGCGGGGGGGCGAGAGACCCAGTACTTC,CASSERGGLAGGRETQYF
TRBJ1-2,few,12,TRBV7-9,.,TGTGCCAGCAGCTTATCCGGTCGAGGCTACACCTTC,CASSLSGRGYTF
TRBJ2-1,.,14,TRBV5-1,.,TGCGCCAGCAGCTTGACCCAGTCCTACAATGAGCAGTTCTTC,CASSLTQSYNEQFF
TRBJ1-1,.,12,TRBV18,.,TGTGCCAGCTCACCAGATCAGGGTGAAGCTTTCTTT,CASSPDQGEAFF
TRBJ1-3,.,15,TRBV25-1,TRBD1,TGTGCCAGCATTAGGCAGGGGGTAGGTTGTGACACCATATATTTT,CASIRQGVGCDTIYF
TRBJ2-6,few,17,TRBV4-1,.,TGCGCCAGCAGCCAAGAACAGGGAATGAGAGGGGCCAACGTCCTGACTTTC,CASSQEQGMRGANVLTF
TRBJ1-4,.,17,TRBV10-1,.,TGCGCCAGCAGTGCCCTACAGGGCCAACAACAGAGAGAGAGACTGTTTTTT,CASSALQGQQQRERLFF
TRBJ1-5,.,13,TRBV6-6,TRBD1,TGTGCCAGCAGTTACGACAGGGGGGGGCCCCAGCATTTT,CASSYDRGGPQHF
TRBJ2-1,.,13,TRBV6-5,.,TGTGCCAGCACCCAGGTCATCCGGGGTGAGCAGTTCTTC,CASTQVIRGEQFF
TRBJ1-6,.,17,TRBV7-8,.,TGTGCCAGCAGCAAAACCTCCCAGGATACCTATAATTCACCCCTCCACTTT,CASSKTSQDTYNSPLHF
TRBJ2-3,.,14,TRBV5-1,.,TGCGCCAGCAGCCAGACAGGATTCACAGATACGCAGTATTTT,CASSQTGFTDTQYF
TRBJ2-7,.,16,TRBV4-1,TRBD2,TGCGCCAGCAGCCAAGAATGGCCTAGCGGGTCCTACGAGCAGTACTTC,CASSQEWPSGSYEQYF
TRBJ2-7,.,14,TRBV5-1,TRBD1,TGCGCCAGCAGCCCGGGGACAGGGTTCAACGAGCAGTACTTC,CASSPGTGFNEQYF
TRBJ1-5,few,16,TRBV7-9,TRBD1,TGTGCCAGCAGCCTAGGAGCAGGGGGGTATCATGGACCCCAGCATTTT,CASSLGAGGYHGPQHF
TRBJ1-1,few,15,TRBV4-3,TRBD1,TGCGCCAGCAGCCTACTTAGGACAGGGGAATATGAAGCTTTCTTT,CASSLLRTGEYEAFF
TRBJ2-5,once,13,TRBV10-3,.,TGTGCCACCGTACAGGGGGAGGGGGAGACCCAGTACTTC,CATVQGEGETQYF
TRBJ2-2,.,14,TRBV25-1,.,TGTGCCAGCAGTGGCAGGGCGAACACCGGGGAGCTGTTTTTT,CASSGRANTGELFF
TRBJ2-2,.,15,TRBV7-2,TRBD1,TGTGCCAGCAGCTTAGACAGGGGGGACACCGGGGAGCTGTTTTTT,CASSLDRGDTGELFF
TRBJ2-1,.,16,TRBV27,TRBD2,TGTGCCAGCAGTTTAGGGGGCAGCGGGAGTTACAATGAGCAGTTCTTC,CASSLGGSGSYNEQFF
TRBJ2-7,.,14,TRBV7-9,TRBD1,TGTGCCAGCAGTCAAAATAGGGCGGGACAGGGCAAGTACTTC,CASSQNRAGQGKYF
TRBJ2-7,.,14,TRBV19,TRBD1,TGTGCCACTCTTACCGGGACAGTTCCCTACGAGCAGTACTTC,CATLTGTVPYEQYF
TRBJ1-2,.,16,TRBV9,TRBD1,TGTGCCAGCAGCGTAGTCGGGACAGGGTCGACCTATGGCTACACCTTC,CASSVVGTGSTYGYTF
TRBJ2-2,.,16,TRBV7-9,TRBD2,TGTGCCAGCAGTCCAACCGGGGGGTTCCACACCGGGGAGCTGTTTTTT,CASSPTGGFHTGELFF
TRBJ2-1,.,11,TRBV29-1,TRBD1,TGCAGCGTTGGGACAGGCAGTAAGCAGTTCTTC,CSVGTGSKQFF
TRBJ2-7,.,16,TRBV5-6,.,TGTGCCAGCAGGCCCCTCGAGGCGGGGAGAACCTACGAGCAGTACTTC,CASRPLEAGRTYEQYF
TRBJ2-7,.,13,TRBV6-6,.,TGTGCCAGCAGTTACTCGGAGCGGGACGAGCAGTACTTC,CASSYSERDEQYF
TRBJ2-7,many,16,TRBV7-6,TRBD2,TGTGCCAGCAGCCTAGAAACTAGCGGGAGAGCTTACGAGCAGTACTTC,CASSLETSGRAYEQYF
TRBJ2-3,few,15,TRBV7-7,.,TGTGCTAGCAGCCCCGCACCCAGGATCACAGATACGCAGTATTTT,CASSPAPRITDTQYF
TRBJ1-5,.,14,TRBV11-2,.,TGTGCCAGCAGCAGAACGGGGGTCAATCAGCCCCAGCATTTT,CASSRTGVNQPQHF
TRBJ2-2,.,14,TRBV6-1,.,TGTGCCAGCATGGCCAGGGTAGACACCGGGGAGCTGTTTTTT,CASMARVDTGELFF
TRBJ2-3,.,15,TRBV7-6,TRBD2,TGTGCCAGCAGCACGGGACTAGCGGGAAGGGATACGCAGTATTTT,CASSTGLAGRDTQYF
TRBJ1-1,.,14,TRBV10-3,.,TGTGCCATCAGTGAGGTACAGGGGAACACTGAAGCTTTCTTT,CAISEVQGNTEAFF
TRBJ2-5,.,16,TRBV29-1,.,TGCAGCGTCCAACCACTTTCAACCGACAGCCAAGAGACCCAGTACTTC,CSVQPLSTDSQETQYF
TRBJ1-1,.,12,TRBV7-9,.,TGTGCCAGCAGCCCCGGGAGGCAGGGTGCTTTCTTT,CASSPGRQGAFF
TRBJ2-3,.,17,TRBV6-1,.,TGTGCCAGCAGTGAAGCGGGGAGCGGCCGTCGCACAGATACGCAGTATTTT,CASSEAGSGRRTDTQYF
TRBJ1-2,.,16,TRBV19,TRBD1,TGTGCCAGTAGTCCCACCGGACAGGGAGCTAACTATGGCTACACCTTC,CASSPTGQGANYGYTF
TRBJ2-7,.,15,TRBV2,.,TGTGCCAGCAGTGAAGCCTTGACTGAGCCCTACGAGCAGTACTTC,CASSEALTEPYEQYF
TRBJ2-1,once,17,TRBV7-2,.,TGTGCCAGCAGCTTAGGTGGACTGGGCCGGAGGAACAATGAGCAGTTCTTC,CASSLGGLGRRNNEQFF
TRBJ2-5,.,14,TRBV5-1,TRBD1,TGCGCCAGCAGCAGGGACAGGGCGCGAGAGACCCAGTACTTC,CASSRDRARETQYF
TRBJ2-1,.,19,TRBV30,TRBD2,TGTGCCTGGAGTTCACTAAGGACTAGCGGGAGCTCTCTTAACAATGAGCAGTTCTTC,CAWSSLRTSGSSLNNEQFF
TRBJ1-1,few,13,TRBV7-9,.,TGTGCCAGCAGCTTTGTTTCGGACACTGAAGCTTTCTTT,CASSFVSDTEAFF
TRBJ1-1,.,13,TRBV29-1,.,TGCAGCGTTAGACGGACAGCCAACACTGAAGCTTTCTTT,CSVRRTANTEAFF
TRBJ2-2,few,13,TRBV5-6,.,TGTGCCAGCAGCTTGTCGTACACCGGGGAGCTGTTTTTT,CASSLSYTGELFF
TRBJ2-7,once,18,TRBV7-9,TRBD2,TGTGCCAGCAGCCCAACTATGACCGGGACTAGCGGGTCCTACGAGCAGTACTTC,CASSPTMTGTSGSYEQYF